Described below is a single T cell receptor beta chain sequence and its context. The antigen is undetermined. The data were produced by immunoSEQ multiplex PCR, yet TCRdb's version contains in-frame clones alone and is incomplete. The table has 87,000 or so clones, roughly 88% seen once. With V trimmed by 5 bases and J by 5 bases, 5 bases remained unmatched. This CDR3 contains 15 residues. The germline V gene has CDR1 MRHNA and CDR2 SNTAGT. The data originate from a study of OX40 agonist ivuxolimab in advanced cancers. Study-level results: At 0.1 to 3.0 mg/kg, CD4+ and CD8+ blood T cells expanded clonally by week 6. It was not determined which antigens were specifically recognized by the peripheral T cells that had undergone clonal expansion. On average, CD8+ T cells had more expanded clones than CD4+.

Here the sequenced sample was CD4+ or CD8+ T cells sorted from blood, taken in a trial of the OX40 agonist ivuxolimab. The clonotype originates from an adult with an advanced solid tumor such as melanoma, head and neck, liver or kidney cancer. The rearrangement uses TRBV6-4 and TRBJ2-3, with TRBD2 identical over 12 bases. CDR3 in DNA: TGTGCCAGCAGTCAACTAGCGGGGGGAGGAGATACGCAGTATTTT. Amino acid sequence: CASSQLAGGGDTQYF.